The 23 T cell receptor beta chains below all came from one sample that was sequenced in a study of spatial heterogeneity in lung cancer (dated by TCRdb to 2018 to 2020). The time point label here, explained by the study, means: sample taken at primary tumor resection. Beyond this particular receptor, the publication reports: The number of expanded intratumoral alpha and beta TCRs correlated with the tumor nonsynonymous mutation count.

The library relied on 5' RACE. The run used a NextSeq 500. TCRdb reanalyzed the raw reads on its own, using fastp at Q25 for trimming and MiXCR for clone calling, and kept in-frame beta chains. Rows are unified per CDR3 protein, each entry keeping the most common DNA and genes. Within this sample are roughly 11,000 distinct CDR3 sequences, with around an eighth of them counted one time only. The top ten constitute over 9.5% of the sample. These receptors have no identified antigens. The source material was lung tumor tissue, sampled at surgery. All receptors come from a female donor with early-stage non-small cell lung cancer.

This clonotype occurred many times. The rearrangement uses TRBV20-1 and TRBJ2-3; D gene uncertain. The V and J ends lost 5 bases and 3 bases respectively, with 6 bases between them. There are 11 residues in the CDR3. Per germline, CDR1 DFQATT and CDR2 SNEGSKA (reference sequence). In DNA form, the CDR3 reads TGCAGTGCTGAATCGACAGATACGCAGTATTTT. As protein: CSAESTDTQYF.

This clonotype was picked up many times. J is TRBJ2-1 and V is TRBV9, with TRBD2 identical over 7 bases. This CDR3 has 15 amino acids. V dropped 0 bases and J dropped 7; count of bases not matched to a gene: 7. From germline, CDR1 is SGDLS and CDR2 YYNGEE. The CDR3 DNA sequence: TGTGCCAGCAGCGTAGAAGCGGGACCCTGGAATGAGCAGTTCTTC. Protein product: CASSVEAGPWNEQFF. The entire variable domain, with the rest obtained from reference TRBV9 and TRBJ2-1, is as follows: DSGVTQTPKHLITATGQRVTLRCSPRSGDLSVYWYQQSLDQGLQFLIQYYNGEERAKGNILERFSAQQFPDLHSELNLSSLELGDSALYFCASSVEAGPWNEQFFGPGTRLTVL.

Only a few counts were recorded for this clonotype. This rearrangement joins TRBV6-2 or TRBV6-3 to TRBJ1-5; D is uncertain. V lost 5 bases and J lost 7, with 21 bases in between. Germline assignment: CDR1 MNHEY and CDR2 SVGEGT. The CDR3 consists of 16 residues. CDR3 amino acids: CASSNLRGAEFQPQHF. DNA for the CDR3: TGTGCCAGCAGTAACCTCCGGGGAGCGGAGTTCCAGCCCCAGCATTTT.

The CDR3 bases are TGTGCCAGCAGCTCCCCTGGGCGACCGAACACTGAAGCTTTCTTT. This sequence encodes CASSSPGRPNTEAFF. The chain recombines TRBV7-9 with TRBJ1-1; D ambiguous. Germline V gene lookup returns CDR1 SEHNR and CDR2 FQNEAQ (reference sequence). The CDR3 contains 15 residues. V was trimmed by 4 bases and J by 1 base, leaving 13 bases between them. The variable domain in full, with the rest retrieved from reference TRBV7-9 and TRBJ1-1, is DTGVSQNPRHKITKRGQNVTFRCDPISEHNRLYWYRQTLGQGPEFLTYFQNEAQLEKSRLLSDRFSAERPKGSFSTLEIQRTEQGDSAMYLCASSSPGRPNTEAFFGQGTRLTVV.

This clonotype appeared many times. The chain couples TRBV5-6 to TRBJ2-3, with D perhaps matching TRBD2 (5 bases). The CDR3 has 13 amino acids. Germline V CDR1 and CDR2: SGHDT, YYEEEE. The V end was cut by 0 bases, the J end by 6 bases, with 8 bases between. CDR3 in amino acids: CASSLEEVDTQYF. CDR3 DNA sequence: TGTGCCAGCAGCTTGGAGGAGGTGGATACGCAGTATTTT.

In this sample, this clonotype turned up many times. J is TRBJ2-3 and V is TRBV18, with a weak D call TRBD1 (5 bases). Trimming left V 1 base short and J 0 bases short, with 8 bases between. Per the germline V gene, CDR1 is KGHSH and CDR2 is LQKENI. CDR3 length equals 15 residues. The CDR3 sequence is CASSPQGSSTDTQYF. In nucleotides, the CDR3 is TGTGCCAGCTCACCACAGGGGTCTAGCACAGATACGCAGTATTTT.

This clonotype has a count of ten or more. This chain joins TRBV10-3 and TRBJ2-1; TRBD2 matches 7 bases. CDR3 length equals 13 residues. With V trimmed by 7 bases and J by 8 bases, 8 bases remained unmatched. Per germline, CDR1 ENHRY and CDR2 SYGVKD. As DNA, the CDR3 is TGTGCCATCACTGGCGGGGGTGGCGATGAGCAGTTCTTC. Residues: CAITGGGGDEQFF.

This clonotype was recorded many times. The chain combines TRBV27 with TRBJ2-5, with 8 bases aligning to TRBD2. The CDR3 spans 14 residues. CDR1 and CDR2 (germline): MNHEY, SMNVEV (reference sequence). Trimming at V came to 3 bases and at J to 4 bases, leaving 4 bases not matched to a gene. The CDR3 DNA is TGTGCCAGCAGTTTTAACGGGAGGGCAGAGACCCAGTACTTC. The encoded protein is CASSFNGRAETQYF.

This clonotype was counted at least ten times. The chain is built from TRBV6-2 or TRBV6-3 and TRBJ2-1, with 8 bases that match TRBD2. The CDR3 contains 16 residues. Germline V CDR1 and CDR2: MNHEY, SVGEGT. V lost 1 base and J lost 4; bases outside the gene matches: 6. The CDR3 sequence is CASSYLSGRDYNEQFF. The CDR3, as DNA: TGTGCCAGCAGTTACTTAAGCGGGAGAGATTACAATGAGCAGTTCTTC.

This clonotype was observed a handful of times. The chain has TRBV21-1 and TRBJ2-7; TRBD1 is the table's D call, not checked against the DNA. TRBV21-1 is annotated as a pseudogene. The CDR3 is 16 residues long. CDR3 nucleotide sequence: TGTGCCAGCAGGCAGGGGTCCAAAATTCACTCCTACGAGCAGTACTTC. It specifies CASRQGSKIHSYEQYF.

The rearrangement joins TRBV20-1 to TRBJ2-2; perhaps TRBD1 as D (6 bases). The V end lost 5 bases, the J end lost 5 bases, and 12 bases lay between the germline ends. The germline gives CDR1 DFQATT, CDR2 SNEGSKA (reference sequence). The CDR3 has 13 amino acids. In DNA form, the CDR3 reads TGCAGTGCTGCCGGACAGAGTACCGGGGAGCTGTTTTTT. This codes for CSAAGQSTGELFF.

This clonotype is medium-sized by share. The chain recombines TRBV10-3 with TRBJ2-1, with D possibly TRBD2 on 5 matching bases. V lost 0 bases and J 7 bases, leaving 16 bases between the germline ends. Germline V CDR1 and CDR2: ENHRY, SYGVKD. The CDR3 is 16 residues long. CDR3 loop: CAISESGDWITNEQFF. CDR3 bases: TGTGCCATCAGTGAGTCGGGAGATTGGATTACAAATGAGCAGTTCTTC.

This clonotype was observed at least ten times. The CDR3 loop is CASSRSRQDTQYF. CDR3 sequence (DNA): TGTGCCAGCAGCCGAAGTAGGCAAGATACGCAGTATTTT. The rearrangement links TRBV7-3 to TRBJ2-3; D uncertain. The CDR3 extends over 13 amino acids. V lost 5 bases, J lost 5 bases, and 11 bases lay in between. CDR1 is SGHTA, CDR2 FQGTGA, per germline.

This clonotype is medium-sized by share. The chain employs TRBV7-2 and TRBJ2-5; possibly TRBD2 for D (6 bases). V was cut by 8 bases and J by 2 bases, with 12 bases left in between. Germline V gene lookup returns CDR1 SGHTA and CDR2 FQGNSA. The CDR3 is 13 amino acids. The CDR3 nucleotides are TGTGCCAGCCGGACGGGACTGCAAGAGACCCAGTACTTC. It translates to CASRTGLQETQYF. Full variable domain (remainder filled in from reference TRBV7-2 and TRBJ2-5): GAGVSQSPSNKVTEKGKDVELRCDPISGHTALYWYRQSLGQGLEFLIYFQGNSAPDKSGLPSDRFSAERTGGSVSTLTIQRTQQEDSAVYLCASRTGLQETQYFGPGTRLLVL.

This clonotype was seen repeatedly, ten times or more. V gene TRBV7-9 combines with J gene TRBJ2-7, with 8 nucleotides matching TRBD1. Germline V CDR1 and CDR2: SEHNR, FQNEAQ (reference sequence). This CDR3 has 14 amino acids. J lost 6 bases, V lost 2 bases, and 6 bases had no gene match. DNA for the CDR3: TGTGCCAGCAGCTTAACCCAGGGGGCTAGCGAGCAGTACTTC. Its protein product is CASSLTQGASEQYF.

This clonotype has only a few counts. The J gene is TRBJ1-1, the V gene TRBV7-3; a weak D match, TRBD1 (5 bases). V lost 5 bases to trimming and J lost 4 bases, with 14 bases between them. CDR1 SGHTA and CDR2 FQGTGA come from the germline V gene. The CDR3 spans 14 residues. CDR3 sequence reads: CASSPGTRLTEAFF. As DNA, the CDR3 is TGTGCCAGCAGCCCGGGGACCCGGCTCACTGAAGCTTTCTTT. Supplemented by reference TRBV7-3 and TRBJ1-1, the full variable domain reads GAGVSQTPSNKVTEKGKYVELRCDPISGHTALYWYRQSLGQGPEFLIYFQGTGAADDSGLPNDRFFAVRPEGSVSTLKIQRTERGDSAVYLCASSPGTRLTEAFFGQGTRLTVV.

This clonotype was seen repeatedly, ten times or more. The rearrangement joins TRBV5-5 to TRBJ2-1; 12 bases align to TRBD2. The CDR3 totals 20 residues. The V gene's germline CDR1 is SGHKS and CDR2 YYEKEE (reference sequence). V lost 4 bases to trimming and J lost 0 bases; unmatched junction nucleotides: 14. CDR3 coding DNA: TGTGCCAGCAGCCTAAGACTAGCGGGGGCCCTTACTCGCTCCTACAATGAGCAGTTCTTC. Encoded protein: CASSLRLAGALTRSYNEQFF.

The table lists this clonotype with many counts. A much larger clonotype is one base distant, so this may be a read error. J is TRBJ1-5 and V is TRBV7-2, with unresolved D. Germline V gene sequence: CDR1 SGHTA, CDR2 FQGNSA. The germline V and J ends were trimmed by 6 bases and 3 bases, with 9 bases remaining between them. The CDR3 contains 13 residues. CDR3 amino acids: CASRLQPNQPQHF. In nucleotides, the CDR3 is TGTGCCAGCAGGTTGCAGCCCAATCAGCCCCAGCATTTT.

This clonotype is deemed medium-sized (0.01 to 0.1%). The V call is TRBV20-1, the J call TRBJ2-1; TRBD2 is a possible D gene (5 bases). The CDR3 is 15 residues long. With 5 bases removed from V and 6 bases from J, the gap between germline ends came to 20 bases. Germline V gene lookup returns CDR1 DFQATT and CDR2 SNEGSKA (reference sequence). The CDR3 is CSAAPSRGSGNEQFF. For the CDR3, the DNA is TGCAGTGCTGCCCCCTCCCGGGGTTCAGGCAATGAGCAGTTCTTC.

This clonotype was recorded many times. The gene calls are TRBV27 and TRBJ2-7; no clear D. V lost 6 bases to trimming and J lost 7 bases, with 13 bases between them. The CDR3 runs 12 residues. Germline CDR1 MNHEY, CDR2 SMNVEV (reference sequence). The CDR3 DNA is TGTGCCAGCAGCACCACTTCGAGGGAGCAGTACTTC. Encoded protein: CASSTTSREQYF.

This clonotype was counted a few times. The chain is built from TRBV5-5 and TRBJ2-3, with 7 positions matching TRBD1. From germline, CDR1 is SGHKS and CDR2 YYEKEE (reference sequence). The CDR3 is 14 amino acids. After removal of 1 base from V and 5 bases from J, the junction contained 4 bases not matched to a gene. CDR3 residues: CASSLLTGEDTQYF. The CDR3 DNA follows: TGTGCCAGCAGCTTGTTAACAGGGGAAGATACGCAGTATTTT.

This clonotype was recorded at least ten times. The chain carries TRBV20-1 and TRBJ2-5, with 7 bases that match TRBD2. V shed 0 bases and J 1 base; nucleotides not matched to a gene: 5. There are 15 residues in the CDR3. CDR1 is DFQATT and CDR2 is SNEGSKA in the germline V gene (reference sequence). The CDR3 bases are TGCAGTGCTAGAGATACAACTAGCGCCCAAGAGACCCAGTACTTC. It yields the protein CSARDTTSAQETQYF.

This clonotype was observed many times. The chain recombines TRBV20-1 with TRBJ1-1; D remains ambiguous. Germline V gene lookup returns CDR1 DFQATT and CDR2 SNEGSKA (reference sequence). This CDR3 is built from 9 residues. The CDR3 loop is CRGNTEAFF. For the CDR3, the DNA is TGCAGGGGGAACACTGAAGCTTTCTTT.